What follows is one T cell receptor (beta chain) and its context. Its antigen is as yet unknown. The sample carries other DNA sequences with the same CDR3. This entry is derived from a study of shared clonotypes between healthy human individuals. Method: immunoSEQ multiplex PCR; TCRdb's copy keeps in-frame clones and lacks some. The data contain millions of clones, approximately 94% of them singletons. CD45RO-negative CD8 cells positively selected for CCR7 made up the naive population, which excluded terminally differentiated effector memory CD45RA+ cells. Findings of the study overall: Among donors, the sharing of clonotypes was expected to be influenced by sequencing depth.

Sample: naive CD8+ T cells from PBMCs. The clonotype originates from a man aged 18 to 35 in good health. Some clones in this sample may be carry-over from other donors' samples.

CDR3: CASSYPEGDEQFF. The CDR3 DNA follows: TGTGCCAGCAGTTACCCCGAGGGGGATGAGCAGTTCTTC. The genes are TRBV6-5 and TRBJ2-1; perhaps TRBD1 as D (6 bases). Germline CDR1 MNHEY, CDR2 SVGAGI. CDR3 size: 13 residues. V lost 2 bases to trimming and J lost 8 bases, with 10 bases between them.